Each of the 5 T cell receptor beta chains below was sequenced from the same sample in a study of cytomegalovirus exposure and HLA in healthy donors. The PCR used 60 Vbeta and 13 Jbeta primers. TCRdb keeps only in-frame clones here, not all; method: immunoSEQ multiplex PCR. Among 150,000 to 200,000 clones listed, roughly 79% were seen once. Source material: PBMCs. All receptors come from a woman aged 25 to 39 in good health and CMV-seropositive.

Notes on this clone: Its ends do not fully match the called genes, so a read error is possible. V gene TRBV7-9 combines with J gene TRBJ2-1; 7 bases align to TRBD1. Germline loops: CDR1 SEHNR, CDR2 FQNEAQ (reference sequence). The length of the CDR3 is 15 residues. CDR3 residues: CSSSPGQNFYNEQFF. The CDR3 nucleotides read TGTTCCAGCAGCCCGGGACAGAATTTCTACAATGAGCAGTTCTTC. Combining the CDR3 with reference TRBV7-9 and TRBJ2-1 gives the whole variable domain DTGVSQNPRHKITKRGQNVTFRCDPISEHNRLYWYRQTLGQGPEFLTYFQNEAQLEKSRLLSDRFSAERPKGSFSTLEIQRTEQGDSAMYLCSSSPGQNFYNEQFFGPGTRLTVL.

This chain uses TRBV19 with TRBJ1-5, with D perhaps TRBD1 (6 bases). The CDR3 is made up of 15 amino acids. Trimming left V 2 bases short and J 5 bases short, with 13 bases between. Germline V gene data show CDR1 as LNHDA and CDR2 as SQIVND (reference sequence). The CDR3 sequence is CASSIQSGADQPQHF. CDR3 sequence (DNA): TGTGCCAGTAGTATACAGTCAGGGGCGGATCAGCCCCAGCATTTT.

V is TRBV4-3 and J is TRBJ2-3; D perhaps matches TRBD1 (5 bases). Trimming removed 5 bases from V and 2 bases from J, with 20 bases in between. The germline V gene has CDR1 LGHNA and CDR2 YSLEER. CDR3 length: 17 residues. The DNA of the CDR3 is TGCGCCAGCAGCGCCCAAGCCCAGGGTTACAACACAGATACGCAGTATTTT. Encoded protein: CASSAQAQGYNTDTQYF.

The chain recombines TRBV9 with TRBJ2-5, with a possible D match to TRBD2 (7 bases). This CDR3 is 17 amino acids long. The germline V gene encodes CDR1 SGDLS and CDR2 YYNGEE. Trimming pared 7 bases from V and 5 bases from J, leaving 27 bases between. The CDR3 is CASSPRGDGGGMETQYF. The CDR3 DNA follows: TGTGCCAGCTCTCCGAGGGGGGATGGGGGGGGGATGGAGACCCAGTACTTC.

The gene calls are TRBV2 and TRBJ2-2; D is possibly TRBD2 (5 bases). The V and J ends lost 1 base and 16 bases respectively, with 16 bases between them. Germline V gene lookup returns CDR1 SNHLY and CDR2 FYNNEI. CDR3 size: 13 residues. CDR3 in amino acids: CASSEERAVPRFF. CDR3 bases: TGTGCCAGCAGTGAAGAGAGGGCAGTCCCGCGGTTTTTT.